This T cell receptor beta chain was captured by sequencing in a study of Graves' ophthalmopathy and Graves' hyperthyroidism (dated by TCRdb to the late 2010s). About the full investigation: Peripheral blood was collected at initial diagnosis, before any treatment. The study used TCR beta repertoire signatures to distinguish Graves' ophthalmopathy from Graves' hyperthyroidism and to predict progression to ophthalmopathy. Once sampling was done, hyperthyroidism patients were given methimazole at a starting dose of 30 mg daily, while ophthalmopathy patients were given high-dose intravenous methylprednisolone. To explore V-J signatures that separate ophthalmopathy from hyperthyroidism, a discovery set of 95 to 100 patients was enrolled, consisting of approximately 44 with ophthalmopathy and about 60 with stable hyperthyroidism. The independent validation cohort included 18 to 20 hyperthyroidism patients plus 17 patients who later progressed from hyperthyroidism to ophthalmopathy. In total, 135 blood samples were TCR-sequenced: approximately 40 ophthalmopathy, over 70 hyperthyroidism and some 17 hyperthyroidism-to-ophthalmopathy patients. In over 5 hyperthyroidism patients, the T-cell repertoires found in thyroid tissue were compared with those found in blood.

What the research found in general, with its limitations: Most expanded thyroid clonotypes with a frequency above 0.001 also appeared in blood, which suggests that blood repertoires may reflect the immune response in the thyroid. In validation, the model predicted ophthalmopathy progression with about 64% sensitivity and roughly 72% specificity; roughly 12 predicted patients were CT-confirmed with GO in a median of 6.5 months. In cross-validation, the 13-signature model distinguished ophthalmopathy from stable hyperthyroidism with nearly 90% sensitivity and 81.08% specificity, while in the test set the corresponding values were approximately 80% and 75%. No statistical method was used to predetermine the sample size, and group allocation was not hidden from the investigators.

For repertoire sequencing, TCR beta CDR3 regions were amplified from RNA transcripts. HTBI primers and the Qiagen OneStep RT-PCR kit were used in a first-round RT-PCR, which was followed by a second-round multiplex PCR, size selection and purification. Libraries were sequenced on an Illumina HiSeq2000 using paired-end 100 bp reads. Per the authors' processing: SOAPnuke was used to process the reads, removing any read that contained adapters or uncalled bases, had a mean Phred below 15, or lacked an exact match to the constant primer or identifier. COPE v1.2.5 was used to merge the high-quality paired reads. Clonotypes were defined as unique nucleotide sequences and were aligned to IMGT TRB V, D and J references using MiTCR v1.1. The analysis was limited to V-J combinations with a frequency above 0.0001, which together covered 99.2% of the repertoires. A TCR clonal expansion and chaos score per V-J combination was defined as the ratio of F50 clonal expansion to chaos observed in the TCRdist matrix. Welch's t-statistics and random forest were used to reduce features to some 13 V-J combinations, which were fed into a naive Bayes classifier. The Morisita-Horn index was used to measure how similar the thyroid and blood repertoires were. Clones were called with MiXCR by TCRdb after fastp trimmed the public reads at Q25, and only in-frame beta chains were retained. One record per CDR3 amino acid sequence lists the most common genes and DNA. In this record, the V and J calls reflect TCRdb's handling and not the investigators' own analysis. This sample is represented by about 58,000 distinct CDR3 sequences; approximately 52% of them were singletons. Over 4% of the sample is in the top ten clones.

Ophthalmopathy patients were characterized by moderately to severely active disease, a Clinical Activity Score of at least 3, a NOSPECS grade of at least 4, and a disease duration under 3 months. Patients with other autoimmune diseases, uncontrolled infections, pregnancy or lactation were excluded from the study. Diagnosis relied on clinical symptoms, serum thyroxine, TRAb, thyroid ultrasound and orbital computed tomography. Ficoll-Paque density gradient centrifugation was used to isolate PBMCs from approximately 11 ml of fresh peripheral blood. Total RNA was extracted with Trizol reagent and quality-checked on an Agilent 2100 Bioanalyzer. There are many counts of this clonotype. It lacks a known antigen. No per-base quality is available; no much larger clone lies one base away. Sequencing input: peripheral blood. This sequence was found in an adult woman with Graves' ophthalmopathy.

The nucleotide sequence reads as follows: TGTGCCAGCAGCTTAGCAGGGGGGAATGAGCAGTTCTTC. Its translation is CASSLAGGNEQFF. The rearrangement joined TRBV7-8 to TRBJ2-1; the D assignment is uncertain and may be TRBD1 or TRBD2, with 6 bases supporting each. At the junction V is shortened by 0 bases and J by 7 bases, with 7 bases in between. The CDR3 measures 13 amino acids from cysteine to phenylalanine. The read is trimmed to its CDR3 DNA, 39 bases read in frame from base 1. The germline V gene sets CDR1 to SGHVS and CDR2 to FQNEAQ.